These 22 T cell receptor beta chains were all obtained from the same sample, sequenced in a study of identical twins. Using its own MiXCR run on the 5' RACE reads, TCRdb lists one record per CDR3 protein. The data hold roughly 770,000 distinct CDR3 sequences, with 18% observed a single time. These data were also reused for a study on T cells expressing NK-cell markers.

The sample was PBMCs. The source is a woman in her late teens or twenties in good health.

The genes are TRBV13 and TRBJ2-6; D could derive from TRBD1 or TRBD2 (5 bases each). Trimming took 9 bases from V and 3 from J, leaving 18 bases between them. This CDR3 has 16 amino acids. The germline V gene has CDR1 PRHDT and CDR2 FYEKMQ (reference sequence). CDR3 region: CASTSVGTSGANVLTF. The CDR3 DNA reads TGTGCCAGTACCTCCGTAGGGACCAGTGGGGCCAACGTCCTGACTTTC.

The sample holds a few counts of this clonotype. The J gene is TRBJ2-3, the V gene TRBV20-1, with TRBD2 matching 11 bases. The V and J ends lost 3 bases and 3 bases, in that order; junction bases with no gene match: 5. The CDR3 consists of 15 residues. Germline V gene data show CDR1 as DFQATT and CDR2 as SNEGSKA (reference sequence). CDR3 DNA: TGCAGTGCTAGGACTAGCGGGATACTAACAGATACGCAGTATTTT. Protein: CSARTSGILTDTQYF.

The J gene is TRBJ2-5, the V gene TRBV7-9; 8 bases map to TRBD2. Germline V gives CDR1 SEHNR, CDR2 FQNEAQ (reference sequence). CDR3 length equals 14 residues. V gave up 5 bases and J gave up 4 bases; unmatched junction bases: 6. CDR3 in amino acids: CASSRAGASETQYF. CDR3 DNA sequence: TGTGCCAGCAGCCGAGCGGGAGCATCAGAGACCCAGTACTTC.

In this sample, this clonotype turned up a few times. This sequence joins TRBV29-1 and TRBJ2-1; D unresolved. Looked up from germline, CDR1 is SQVTM and CDR2 is ANQGSEA. The CDR3 has 11 residues. The germline V and J ends were trimmed by 0 bases and 10 bases, with 7 bases remaining between them. CDR3 in amino acids: CSVEDRVEQFF. The CDR3 nucleotides read TGCAGCGTTGAAGATCGGGTGGAGCAGTTCTTC.

V is TRBV6-1 and J is TRBJ2-3; a possible D gene is TRBD2 (5 bases). Trimming shortened V by 1 base and J by 2 bases, and 10 bases separated the two germline ends. Germline lookup yields CDR1 MNHNS and CDR2 SASEGT. CDR3 length: 15 residues. CDR3 region: CASSEDGLLTDTQYF. The CDR3 DNA is TGTGCCAGCAGTGAAGATGGACTCCTCACAGATACGCAGTATTTT.

This clonotype occurred once. This chain joins TRBV3-1 and TRBJ2-3; 7 nucleotides align to TRBD2. Germline CDR1 is LGHDT and CDR2 is YNNKEL (reference sequence). The length of the CDR3 is 17 residues. V was clipped by 4 bases and J by 2 bases; unmatched bases: 12. The CDR3 here is CASSPPWGAGFTDTQYF. The CDR3 DNA reads TGTGCCAGCAGCCCCCCCTGGGGAGCGGGGTTCACAGATACGCAGTATTTT.

There are a few counts of this clonotype. The chain combines TRBV7-2 with TRBJ2-5; 10 bases agree with TRBD2. The V gene end was trimmed by 8 bases and the J gene end by 2 bases; junction bases not matched to a gene: 8. CDR3 length equals 15 residues. In germline, CDR1 is SGHTA, CDR2 FQGNSA. CDR3 DNA: TGTGCCAGCTCACAAGCGGGAGGGCTACAAGAGACCCAGTACTTC. Its translation: CASSQAGGLQETQYF.

The chain employs TRBV30 and TRBJ2-7; 7 positions match TRBD1. V lost 2 bases and J lost 6; bases outside the gene matches: 4. The germline V gene encodes CDR1 GTSNPN and CDR2 SVGIG (reference sequence). The CDR3 has 12 residues. The DNA for the CDR3 is TGTGCCTGGAGTAAACAGGGGTTCGAGCAGTACTTC. Its protein is CAWSKQGFEQYF.

This clonotype appeared a few times. This sequence joins TRBV10-3 and TRBJ2-2, with D perhaps TRBD2 (6 bases). CDR1 is ENHRY, CDR2 SYGVKD, per germline. The CDR3 is 14 amino acids. Trimming shortened V by 4 bases and J by 10 bases, and 16 bases separated the two germline ends. The CDR3 nucleotides are TGTGCCATCAGTGGGGGACTCTCACGGGAGGAGCTGTTTTTT. It translates to CAISGGLSREELFF.

The chain links TRBV30 to TRBJ2-1; a possible D gene is TRBD2 (5 bases). This CDR3 is built from 12 residues. Germline assignment: CDR1 GTSNPN and CDR2 SVGIG (reference sequence). Trimming removed 5 bases from V and 9 bases from J, with 14 bases in between. CDR3 nucleotide sequence: TGTGCCTGGGTCCGAGTACGGGGTGAGCAGTTCTTC. Its translation: CAWVRVRGEQFF.

This clonotype was counted only a few times. This chain connects TRBV7-2 to TRBJ2-3; D gene unclear. The germline gives CDR1 SGHTA, CDR2 FQGNSA. V was cut by 1 base and J by 5 bases, with 7 bases left in between. The CDR3 contains 13 residues. The CDR3 region has the DNA TGTGCCAGCAGCTTAGGGGCGGAAGATACGCAGTATTTT. Translation: CASSLGAEDTQYF. Full variable domain (rest looked up from reference TRBV7-2 and TRBJ2-3): GAGVSQSPSNKVTEKGKDVELRCDPISGHTALYWYRQSLGQGLEFLIYFQGNSAPDKSGLPSDRFSAERTGGSVSTLTIQRTQQEDSAVYLCASSLGAEDTQYFGPGTRLTVL.

This clonotype was seen more than once but under ten times. The chain employs TRBV5-1 and TRBJ2-6; D uncertain. The CDR3 contains 15 residues. V was shortened by 6 bases and J by 2 bases, with 12 bases between the two germline ends. Germline CDR1 reads SGHRS; CDR2 reads YFSETQ. CDR3 bases: TGCGCCAGCACCTCATCCGCGACTGGGGCCAACGTCCTGACTTTC. The encoded protein is CASTSSATGANVLTF.

This clonotype has just a few counts. The chain couples TRBV20-1 to TRBJ2-5, with 9 positions matching TRBD2. The CDR3 length is 13 residues. The germline gives CDR1 DFQATT, CDR2 SNEGSKA (reference sequence). V lost 1 base, J lost 5 bases, and 2 bases stayed unmatched. For the CDR3, the DNA is TGCAGTGCTAGAGGACTAGCGGTGGAGACCCAGTACTTC. Its protein is CSARGLAVETQYF.

The genes are TRBV20-1 and TRBJ2-7; D may correspond to TRBD1 or TRBD2 (5 bases each). Germline CDR1 and CDR2: DFQATT and SNEGSKA (reference sequence). The CDR3 covers 13 residues. V lost 1 base to trimming and J lost 2 bases, with 9 bases between them. CDR3 nucleotides: TGCAGTGCTAGAGTGGGGGTCGCCTACGAGCAGTACTTC. It yields the protein CSARVGVAYEQYF.

The sample holds a few counts of this clonotype. The chain joins TRBV20-1 to TRBJ1-3; tentative D call: TRBD1 (5 bases). Looked up from germline, CDR1 is DFQATT and CDR2 is SNEGSKA (reference sequence). The CDR3 contains 13 residues. Between the trimmed V and J ends, which lost 5 bases and 2 bases, there was a span of 10 bases. This CDR3 reads CSASQGPGNTIYF. CDR3 DNA: TGCAGTGCTTCGCAGGGTCCTGGAAACACCATATATTTT.

The CDR3 is CASSVAPGTGGTYNEQFF. The CDR3 DNA reads as TGTGCCAGCAGCGTTGCTCCGGGGACAGGGGGAACCTACAATGAGCAGTTCTTC. V is TRBV9 and J is TRBJ2-1; 11 bases agree with TRBD1. The CDR3 is made up of 18 amino acids. The trim removed 2 bases at V and 2 bases at J, leaving 9 bases unmatched. CDR1 and CDR2 from the germline V gene are SGDLS and YYNGEE.

The chain carries TRBV6-1 and TRBJ2-1; TRBD2 matches at 11 bases. The CDR3 has 14 residues. V dropped 6 bases and J dropped 8; count of bases not matched to a gene: 6. Germline V gene data show CDR1 as MNHNS and CDR2 as SASEGT. The CDR3 DNA reads as TGTGCCAGCAGAGTAGCGGGGGGGCCGGATGAGCAGTTCTTC. Translated, it gives CASRVAGGPDEQFF.

The V gene is TRBV7-3, the J gene TRBJ1-1, with D perhaps matching TRBD1 (5 bases). CDR3 length: 14 residues. Trimming shortened V by 6 bases and J by 1 base, and 12 bases separated the two germline ends. Germline CDR1 and CDR2: SGHTA and FQGTGA. CDR3 protein: CASRRDGGNTEAFF. The CDR3 DNA sequence: TGTGCCAGCAGGCGGGACGGGGGGAACACTGAAGCTTTCTTT.

There are a few counts of this clonotype. The rearrangement joins TRBV3-1 to TRBJ1-2; D unclear. V lost 1 base and J 0 bases, leaving 6 bases between the germline ends. The V gene's germline CDR1 is LGHDT and CDR2 YNNKEL (reference sequence). The CDR3 runs 14 residues. DNA for the CDR3: TGTGCCAGCAGCCAAGGGAATGCTAACTATGGCTACACCTTC. Its protein product is CASSQGNANYGYTF.

This sequence joins TRBV12-3 or TRBV12-4 and TRBJ2-7; perhaps D is TRBD1 or TRBD2 (5 bases each). The V end was cut by 8 bases, the J end by 6 bases, with 11 bases between. There are 11 residues in the CDR3. The DNA of the CDR3 is TGTGCCAGCGGGGACCGTAGCGAGCAGTACTTC. It encodes CASGDRSEQYF.

V usage is TRBV4-2 and J usage is TRBJ2-1, with 10 bases fitting TRBD1. The trim removed 8 bases at V and 3 bases at J, leaving 10 bases unmatched. The germline V gene has CDR1 LGHNA and CDR2 YNFKEQ. This CDR3 region has 16 residues. The CDR3 DNA sequence: TGTGCCAGCTGCCCACTGGGACAGGGGAACTACAATGAGCAGTTCTTC. It specifies CASCPLGQGNYNEQFF.

The gene calls are TRBV7-3 and TRBJ2-1, with TRBD1 identical over 7 bases. The CDR3 covers 16 residues. The V gene's germline CDR1 is SGHTA and CDR2 FQGTGA. J gave up 2 bases and V 2 bases, and 6 bases lay outside the gene matches. CDR3 in amino acids: CASSLQDGTAYNEQFF. CDR3 in DNA: TGTGCCAGCAGCTTACAGGATGGGACAGCCTACAATGAGCAGTTCTTC.